A single sample is the source of the 24 T cell receptor beta chains below, sequenced in a study of OX40 agonist ivuxolimab in advanced cancers. The library was made by the immunoSEQ multiplex PCR assay. Held by TCRdb, this immuneACCESS table contains in-frame sequences only and omits some clones. Under half of the omission traces to an unresolved V gene where checked; the cause of the rest is unknown. The sample table records about 53,000 clones; about 88% of these occur just once. About 1.5% of the sample is held by the ten biggest clonotypes. Sample: CD4+ or CD8+ T cells sorted from blood, taken in a trial of the OX40 agonist ivuxolimab. Source of these receptors: an adult with an advanced solid tumor such as melanoma, head and neck, liver or kidney cancer.

The rearrangement uses TRBV9 and TRBJ1-4, with 9 bases that match TRBD1. CDR1 and CDR2 (germline): SGDLS, YYNGEE. CDR3 length: 14 amino acids. The ends lost 4 bases at V and 3 bases at J; junction bases unmatched: 1. CDR3 sequence: CASSRDRANEKLFF. The CDR3 DNA follows: TGTGCCAGCAGCCGGGACAGGGCTAATGAAAAACTGTTTTTT.

This chain uses TRBV9 with TRBJ1-3; D is uncertain. CDR1 is SGDLS, CDR2 YYNGEE, per germline. The CDR3 consists of 17 residues. V gave up 3 bases and J gave up 0 bases, with 16 bases separating them. CDR3 in amino acids: CASSAAPARTSGNTIYF. The CDR3 DNA reads as TGTGCCAGCAGCGCCGCCCCGGCCAGAACCTCTGGAAACACCATATATTTT.

The J gene is TRBJ2-7, the V gene TRBV6-5; D may be TRBD2 (6 bases). With 6 bases removed from V and 3 bases from J, the gap between germline ends came to 6 bases. The germline V gene encodes CDR1 MNHEY and CDR2 SVGAGI. This CDR3 has 11 residues. For the CDR3, the DNA is TGTGCCAGCAGGGGACTCTACGAGCAGTACTTC. It is translated as CASRGLYEQYF.

This chain links TRBV18 with TRBJ2-7, with 14 nucleotides matching TRBD2. This CDR3 spans 17 amino acids. CDR1 and CDR2 (germline): KGHSH, LQKENI. V lost 3 bases, J lost 5 bases, and 9 bases stayed unmatched. The CDR3 is CASSPETSGRAANEQYF. The CDR3 nucleotides are TGTGCCAGCTCACCTGAGACTAGCGGGAGGGCAGCAAACGAGCAGTACTTC.

The chain couples TRBV2 to TRBJ2-7; TRBD1 agrees at 7 bases. Trimming took 6 bases from V and 4 from J; bases not matched to a gene: 9. Germline V lookup: CDR1 SNHLY, CDR2 FYNNEI. The CDR3 has 14 residues. DNA for the CDR3: TGTGCCAGCAGACCGGGACAGCTTCGTTACGAGCAGTACTTC. The encoded protein is CASRPGQLRYEQYF.

The CDR3 DNA follows: TGCGCCAGCAGCCAAGAGGCAACCCCGAACACTGAAGCTTTCTTT. As protein: CASSQEATPNTEAFF. The chain is built from TRBV4-1 and TRBJ1-1; D gene unclear. Germline V gene lookup returns CDR1 MGHRA and CDR2 YSYEKL. Trimming removed 0 bases at V and 1 base at J, with 9 bases between. The CDR3 runs to 15 residues.

V and J are TRBV5-6 and TRBJ2-7; D gene ambiguous. CDR1 and CDR2 from the germline V gene are SGHDT and YYEEEE. The length of the CDR3 is 16 residues. The V end was cut by 2 bases, the J end by 6 bases, with 21 bases between. CDR3 in amino acids: CASSFWGRRSRAEQYF. CDR3 nucleotide sequence: TGTGCCAGCAGCTTCTGGGGTAGGCGGTCCCGGGCCGAGCAGTACTTC.

The V call is TRBV18, the J call TRBJ2-3; 12 nucleotides align to TRBD2. After removal of 4 bases from V and 2 bases from J, the junction contained 10 bases not matched to a gene. This CDR3 spans 18 amino acids. Germline CDR1 and CDR2: KGHSH and LQKENI. In DNA form, the CDR3 reads TGTGCCAGCTCACTTGCGGCCCTAGCGGGAGGGGACACAGATACGCAGTATTTT. Encoded protein: CASSLAALAGGDTDTQYF. The variable domain in full, completed from reference TRBV18 and TRBJ2-3, reads NAGVMQNPRHLVRRRGQEARLRCSPMKGHSHVYWYRQLPEEGLKFMVYLQKENIIDESGMPKERFSAEFPKEGPSILRIQQVVRGDSAAYFCASSLAALAGGDTDTQYFGPGTRLTVL.

V usage is TRBV18 and J usage is TRBJ1-4; D gene uncertain. V lost 5 bases to trimming and J lost 3 bases, with 13 bases between them. The CDR3 length is 15 residues. Germline lookup yields CDR1 KGHSH and CDR2 LQKENI. The chain's CDR3 is CASSSPASANEKLFF. The DNA of the CDR3 is TGTGCCAGCTCATCCCCTGCGTCGGCTAATGAAAAACTGTTTTTT.

The gene calls are TRBV5-1 and TRBJ2-7; 8 bases fit TRBD1. V trimming: 2 bases; J trimming: 7 bases; junction bases outside the gene matches: 8. The CDR3 extends over 14 amino acids. CDR1 and CDR2 from the germline V gene are SGHRS and YFSETQ. CDR3 sequence: CASSFGTGGLEQYF. Here the CDR3 DNA reads TGCGCCAGCAGCTTCGGGACAGGAGGGCTGGAGCAGTACTTC.

V gene TRBV19 combines with J gene TRBJ2-5; 11 bases are shared with TRBD1. Germline lookup yields CDR1 LNHDA and CDR2 SQIVND (reference sequence). Germline trimming cut 4 bases from V and 3 bases from J; bases unmatched to any gene: 7. The CDR3 covers 16 residues. The CDR3 is CASSSLRGQGEETQYF. DNA for the CDR3: TGTGCCAGTAGTAGCCTTCGGGGACAGGGGGAAGAGACCCAGTACTTC.

The chain has TRBV19 and TRBJ2-5; tentative D call: TRBD2 (6 bases). Germline-derived CDR1 and CDR2 are LNHDA and SQIVND (reference sequence). V lost 3 bases to trimming and J lost 5 bases, with 13 bases between them. This CDR3 is built from 14 residues. CDR3 sequence (DNA): TGTGCCAGTAGTATCAGGAGGGAGAGTGAGACCCAGTACTTC. Translating it yields CASSIRRESETQYF.

This chain links TRBV5-1 with TRBJ2-6, with 7 bases that match TRBD1. Germline trimming cut 2 bases from V and 2 bases from J; bases unmatched to any gene: 4. CDR1 is SGHRS, CDR2 YFSETQ, per germline. The CDR3 covers 16 residues. The CDR3 here is CASSLATGAGANVLTF. Here the CDR3 DNA reads TGCGCCAGCAGCTTAGCCACAGGGGCTGGGGCCAACGTCCTGACTTTC.

This clone has only one observation. The gene calls are TRBV28 and TRBJ2-2; the D gene is possibly TRBD1 (6 bases). V dropped 8 bases and J dropped 0 bases, with 16 bases sitting between them. The CDR3 covers 16 residues. From germline, CDR1 is MDHEN and CDR2 SYDVKM. The CDR3 sequence: CASGGWGGANTGELFF. CDR3 sequence (DNA): TGTGCCAGCGGGGGCTGGGGTGGGGCGAACACCGGGGAGCTGTTTTTT.

A few counts support this clone. The V and J genes are TRBV7-9 and TRBJ1-1; D is unresolved. The CDR3 consists of 15 residues. Looked up from germline, CDR1 is SEHNR and CDR2 is FQNEAQ (reference sequence). V gave up 1 base and J gave up 2 bases, with 11 bases separating them. CDR3 sequence: CASSLGWTDNTEAFF. The CDR3 DNA reads TGTGCCAGCAGCTTAGGTTGGACGGATAACACTGAAGCTTTCTTT. Together with reference TRBV7-9 and TRBJ1-1, the CDR3 gives the full variable domain: DTGVSQNPRHKITKRGQNVTFRCDPISEHNRLYWYRQTLGQGPEFLTYFQNEAQLEKSRLLSDRFSAERPKGSFSTLEIQRTEQGDSAMYLCASSLGWTDNTEAFFGQGTRLTVV.

This clone came up once. J is TRBJ2-7 and V is TRBV30; a weak D match, TRBD2 (5 bases). The germline V gene encodes CDR1 GTSNPN and CDR2 SVGIG (reference sequence). This CDR3 is 12 amino acids long. V dropped 2 bases and J dropped 2 bases, with 7 bases sitting between them. The CDR3 here is CAWSSGTYEQYF. The DNA for the CDR3 is TGTGCCTGGAGTTCGGGAACCTACGAGCAGTACTTC. Full variable domain (rest looked up from reference TRBV30 and TRBJ2-7): SQTIHQWPATLVQPVGSPLSLECTVEGTSNPNLYWYRQAAGRGLQLLFYSVGIGQISSEVPQNLSASRPQDRQFILSSKKLLLSDSGFYLCAWSSGTYEQYFGPGTRLTVT.

The chain combines TRBV7-9 with TRBJ1-4, with TRBD1 as a possible D gene (5 bases). CDR3 size: 14 residues. The germline gives CDR1 SEHNR, CDR2 FQNEAQ (reference sequence). V lost 3 bases and J 7 bases, leaving 12 bases between the germline ends. CDR3 residues: CASSLGEVGEKLFF. CDR3 bases: TGTGCCAGCAGCTTGGGGGAAGTGGGTGAAAAACTGTTTTTT.

The chain carries TRBV29-1 and TRBJ2-7, with TRBD2 matching over 11 bases. After removal of 6 bases from V and 3 bases from J, the junction contained 4 bases not matched to a gene. There are 13 residues in the CDR3. The germline V gene has CDR1 SQVTM and CDR2 ANQGSEA. CDR3 bases: TGCAGCGTCTCCGGACTAGCGGGCTACGAGCAGTACTTC. It yields the protein CSVSGLAGYEQYF.

The chain employs TRBV6-1 and TRBJ1-4; possibly TRBD1 for D (6 bases). CDR1 MNHNS and CDR2 SASEGT come from the germline V gene. The CDR3 totals 14 residues. Trimming left V 6 bases short and J 5 bases short, with 13 bases between. The CDR3 DNA follows: TGTGCCAGCAGCAGGGACACTCAAAATGAAAAACTGTTTTTT. This codes for CASSRDTQNEKLFF.

The V and J genes are TRBV19 and TRBJ2-2, with unresolved D. CDR1 LNHDA and CDR2 SQIVND come from the germline V gene (reference sequence). The CDR3 is 14 residues long. Trimming pared 6 bases from V and 4 bases from J, leaving 12 bases between. The CDR3 DNA follows: TGTGCCAGTAGCAGTCGACTCGGCACCGGGGAGCTGTTTTTT. Translating it yields CASSSRLGTGELFF.

The J gene is TRBJ2-5, the V gene TRBV5-4; 14 nucleotides match TRBD2. TRBJ2-7 explains the end of the DNA better; the J call may be wrong. The CDR3 runs to 16 residues. CDR1 SGHNT and CDR2 YYREEE come from the germline V gene (reference sequence). The CDR3 is CASSMTSGRAVYEQYF. For the CDR3, the DNA is TGTGCCAGCAGCATGACTAGCGGGAGGGCCGTTTACGAGCAGTACTTC.

V and J are TRBV19 and TRBJ2-1, with no clear D. Trimming pared 3 bases from V and 7 bases from J, leaving 16 bases between. CDR1 is LNHDA and CDR2 is SQIVND in the germline V gene (reference sequence). The CDR3 sequence is 15 residues long. CDR3 nucleotide sequence: TGTGCCAGTAGTATTGGGCTTGCAACTTCAAATGAGCAGTTCTTC. This sequence encodes CASSIGLATSNEQFF.

The gene calls are TRBV2 and TRBJ1-6; D remains ambiguous. Deletions cut 6 bases from V and 7 bases from J, with 16 bases between. Germline V CDR1 and CDR2: SNHLY, FYNNEI. CDR3 length: 15 amino acids. In DNA, the CDR3 is TGTGCCAGCAGGTCGAGGAAACCTCCCAATTCACCCCTCCACTTT. Encoded protein: CASRSRKPPNSPLHF.

This clone showed up just a few times. The V call is TRBV28, the J call TRBJ1-2, with no clear D. Per the germline V gene, CDR1 is MDHEN and CDR2 is SYDVKM. This CDR3 comprises 13 residues. The V gene lost 3 bases and the J gene lost 4 bases, with 9 bases spanning the gap. Here the CDR3 reads CASSFGQIYGYTF. CDR3 nucleotide sequence: TGTGCCAGCAGTTTCGGTCAAATCTATGGCTACACCTTC.